The present TCR beta chain was sequenced within a study of OX40 agonist ivuxolimab in advanced cancers. Study summary: Patients in dose escalation had liver, melanoma, kidney or head and neck cancers.

Germline V lookup: CDR1 MNHEY, CDR2 SVGAGI. This CDR3 has 14 residues. Losses at the gene ends were 7 bases for V and 4 bases for J; bases not matched to a gene: 7. Profiling relied on immunoSEQ multiplex PCR, and the TCRdb table lists in-frame clones only, not all of them. The data hold 30,000 to 45,000 clones, with roughly 77% observed a single time. This clonotype was obtained from an adult with an advanced solid tumor such as melanoma, head and neck, liver or kidney cancer. The rearrangement links TRBV6-5 to TRBJ2-1; 7 nucleotides match TRBD2. This specimen consisted of CD4+ or CD8+ T cells sorted from blood, obtained in a trial of the OX40 agonist ivuxolimab. CDR3 region: CASTGGGAYNEQFF. The CDR3 region has the DNA TGTGCCAGCACGGGCGGGGGTGCATACAATGAGCAGTTCTTC.